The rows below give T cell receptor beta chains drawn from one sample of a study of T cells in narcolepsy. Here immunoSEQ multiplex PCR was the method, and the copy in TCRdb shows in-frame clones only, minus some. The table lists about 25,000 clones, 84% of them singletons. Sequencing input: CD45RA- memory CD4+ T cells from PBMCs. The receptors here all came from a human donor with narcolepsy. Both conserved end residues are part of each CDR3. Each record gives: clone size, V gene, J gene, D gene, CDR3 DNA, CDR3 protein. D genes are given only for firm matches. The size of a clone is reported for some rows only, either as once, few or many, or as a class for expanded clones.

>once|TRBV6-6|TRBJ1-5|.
TGTGCCAGCAGACCGACAGGTAGCAATCAGCCCCAGCATTTT
CASRPTGSNQPQHF
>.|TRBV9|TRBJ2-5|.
TGTGCCAGCAGCGCCGCACAGGGCTGGGAGACCCAGTACTTC
CASSAAQGWETQYF
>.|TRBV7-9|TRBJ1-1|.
TGTGCCAGCAGCTTAGCCGGCATGAACACTGAAGCTTTCTTT
CASSLAGMNTEAFF
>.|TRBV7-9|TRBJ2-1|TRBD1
TGTGCCAGCAGCTTTCCCCGTCAAGCCGGGACAGCCCAATACAATGAGCAGTTCTTC
CASSFPRQAGTAQYNEQFF
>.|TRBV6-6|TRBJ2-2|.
TGTGCCAGCAGTATGGGGGGACTTGCGAACACCGGGGAGCTGTTTTTT
CASSMGGLANTGELFF
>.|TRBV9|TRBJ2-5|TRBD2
TGTGCCAGTTCTTTGGCGGGAATAGCGGGAGGGCAAGAGACCCAGTACTTC
CASSLAGIAGGQETQYF
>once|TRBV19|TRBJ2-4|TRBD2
TGTGCCAGTAGTATAATAGGCGGGAGCAAAAACATTCAGTACTTC
CASSIIGGSKNIQYF
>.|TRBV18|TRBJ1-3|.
TGTGCCAGCAACCGAGGTTCCGCTGGAAACACCATATATTTT
CASNRGSAGNTIYF
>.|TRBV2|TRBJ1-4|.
TGTGCCAGCAGTGAAGACGATGAAAAACTGTTTTTT
CASSEDDEKLFF
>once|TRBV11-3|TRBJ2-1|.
TGTGCCAGCAGCTTAAGGGGACGTACGGATGAGCAGTTCTTC
CASSLRGRTDEQFF
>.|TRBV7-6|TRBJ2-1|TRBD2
TGTGCCAGCAGCTTACGGTCTAGCGGGGACGTTTACAATGAGCAGTTCTTC
CASSLRSSGDVYNEQFF
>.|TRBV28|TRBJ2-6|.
TGTGCCTCAAGCGGCATATACTCTGGGGCCAACGTCCTGACTTTC
CASSGIYSGANVLTF
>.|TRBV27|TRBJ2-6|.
TGTGCCAGCAGTTTATTTGCAGGGGATCCCTCTGGGGCCAACGTCCTGACTTTC
CASSLFAGDPSGANVLTF
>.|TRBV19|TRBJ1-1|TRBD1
TGTGCCTCGGGGGACAGCATGAACACTGAAGCTTTCTTT
CASGDSMNTEAFF
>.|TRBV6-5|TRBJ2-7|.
TGTGCCAGCAGCTCCGGGACCAGATACGAGCAGTACTTC
CASSSGTRYEQYF
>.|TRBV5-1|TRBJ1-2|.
TGCGCCAGCAGCTTGGTTGCGGGGGGCGGCTATGGCTACACCTTC
CASSLVAGGGYGYTF
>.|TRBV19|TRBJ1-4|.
TGTGCCAGTAGTATAGCGGGGTCGTCGATGAAAAAACTGTTTTTT
CASSIAGSSMKKLFF
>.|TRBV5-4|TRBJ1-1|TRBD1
TGTGCCAGCAGCCTGACAGGGTTTCCTGAAGCTTTCTTT
CASSLTGFPEAFF
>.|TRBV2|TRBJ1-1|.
TGTGCCAGCACCCGAGGGATGTCAAGAGAAGCTTTCTTT
CASTRGMSREAFF
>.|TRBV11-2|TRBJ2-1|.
TGTGCCAGCAGCCCGAGGAACAGGCCCCAGCCCTACAATGAGCAGTTCTTC
CASSPRNRPQPYNEQFF
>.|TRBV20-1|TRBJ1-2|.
TGCAGTGCTAGAGAAACCACGGGAACAATCTTC
CSARETTGTIF
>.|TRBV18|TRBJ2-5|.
TGTGCCAGCTCACCACCGGGCGGGATTCAAGAGACCCAGTACTTC
CASSPPGGIQETQYF
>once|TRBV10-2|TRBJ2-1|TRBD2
TGCGCCAGCGAACTAGCGGGAGGTAATGAGCAGTTCTTC
CASELAGGNEQFF
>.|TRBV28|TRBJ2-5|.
TGTGCCAGCACCCTAAGTGGGGGGCGAGAGACCCAGTACTTC
CASTLSGGRETQYF
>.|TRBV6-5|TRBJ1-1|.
TGTGCCAGCACCAGCCCCGGGACCGTGAACACTGAAGCTTTCTTT
CASTSPGTVNTEAFF
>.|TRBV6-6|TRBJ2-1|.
TGTGCCAGCAGTTCCTCAGACGGCGGTGAGCAGTTCTTC
CASSSSDGGEQFF
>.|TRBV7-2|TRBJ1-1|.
TGTGCCAGCAGCTCCCCCCTCGGACAGCTTTTCATGAACACTGAAGCTTTCTTT
CASSSPLGQLFMNTEAFF